Included here is one TCR beta chain sequence, with context. TCRdb's copy holds only in-frame clones and misses some; the assay was immunoSEQ multiplex PCR. Among approximately 12,000 clones listed, roughly nine tenths were seen once. Per germline, CDR1 SEHNR and CDR2 FQNEAQ (reference sequence). V was clipped by 5 bases and J by 4 bases; unmatched bases: 13. The length of the CDR3 is 18 residues. This sample stems from a study of technical replicates of blood from a handful of donors. The source of this sequence is a human donor in good health. The chain couples TRBV7-9 to TRBJ2-5; 13 positions match TRBD2. The sequencing sample was made of PBMCs. The CDR3 nucleotides read TGTGCCAGCAGCCCACAAGCGGTACTAGCGGGAGGGCCAGAGACCCAGTACTTC. Its translation: CASSPQAVLAGGPETQYF.